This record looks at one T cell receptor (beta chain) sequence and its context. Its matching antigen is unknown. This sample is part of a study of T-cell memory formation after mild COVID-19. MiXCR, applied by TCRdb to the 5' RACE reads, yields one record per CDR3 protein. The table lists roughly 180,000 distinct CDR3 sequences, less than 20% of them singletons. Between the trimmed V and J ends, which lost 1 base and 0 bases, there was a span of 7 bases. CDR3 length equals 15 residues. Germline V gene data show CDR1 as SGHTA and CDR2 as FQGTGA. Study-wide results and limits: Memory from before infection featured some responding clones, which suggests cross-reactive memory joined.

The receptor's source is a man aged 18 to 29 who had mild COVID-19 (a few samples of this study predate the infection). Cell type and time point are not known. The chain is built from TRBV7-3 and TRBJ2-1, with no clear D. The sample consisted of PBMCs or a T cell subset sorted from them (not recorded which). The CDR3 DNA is TGTGCCAGCAGCTTAATTCAGAGCTCCTACAATGAGCAGTTCTTC. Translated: CASSLIQSSYNEQFF.